These 19 T cell receptor beta chains originate from one sample sequenced in a study of CD8 T cells in Susac syndrome. Reverse transcription of roughly 0.45 to 1 ug RNA used random hexamers. TCRdb passed the immunoSEQ multiplex PCR reads through MiXCR, listing each CDR3 protein once. The table records 71,000 or so distinct CDR3 sequences, nearly 96% of them present only once. Source material: CD4+ T cells from PBMCs. The source of these receptors is a human donor with multiple sclerosis.

The chain combines TRBV20-1 with TRBJ2-7, with D tentatively TRBD1 or TRBD2 (5 bases each). The CDR3 has 16 amino acids. V lost 3 bases to trimming and J lost 0 bases, with 18 bases between them. The V gene's germline CDR1 is DFQATT and CDR2 SNEGSKA (reference sequence). CDR3 residues: CSASGVGGLSSYEQYF. The CDR3 DNA reads TGCAGTGCTAGTGGGGTTGGGGGTTTAAGCTCCTACGAGCAGTACTTC.

The rearrangement joins TRBV12-3 or TRBV12-4 to TRBJ1-1, with 8 nucleotides matching TRBD1. This CDR3 is 16 amino acids long. V shed 4 bases and J 0 bases; nucleotides not matched to a gene: 7. The CDR3 DNA reads TGTGCCAGCAGTTGGGGGCTGGGACAGGTGAACACTGAAGCTTTCTTT. Its protein is CASSWGLGQVNTEAFF.

The CDR3 nucleotides read TGTGCCAGCAGCCAATTAACAGGGGCTGAAGCTTTCTTT. Translated: CASSQLTGAEAFF. The chain employs TRBV3-1 and TRBJ1-1, with 7 bases that match TRBD1. The CDR3 sequence is 13 residues long. CDR1 is LGHDT and CDR2 is YNNKEL in the germline V gene (reference sequence). J gave up 6 bases and V 2 bases, and 3 bases lay outside the gene matches.

The genes are TRBV7-8 and TRBJ1-6; 8 bases match TRBD1. Germline V lookup: CDR1 SGHVS, CDR2 FQNEAQ. J gave up 14 bases and V 5 bases, and 11 bases lay outside the gene matches. The CDR3 is made up of 14 amino acids. For the CDR3, the DNA is TGTGCCAGCAGCGAAGGGACAGGCTTCGTGGCCCTCCACTTT. Translation: CASSEGTGFVALHF.

The chain is built from TRBV10-3 and TRBJ2-7; D uncertain. The CDR3 length is 13 residues. The germline V gene encodes CDR1 ENHRY and CDR2 SYGVKD. Trimming pared 0 bases from V and 5 bases from J, leaving 8 bases between. The CDR3 loop is CAISESVVDEQYF. The CDR3 region has the DNA TGTGCCATCAGTGAGTCTGTGGTAGACGAGCAGTACTTC.

The rearrangement uses TRBV5-1 and TRBJ1-1; TRBD1 might be the D (5 bases). The germline V gene encodes CDR1 SGHRS and CDR2 YFSETQ. The V and J ends lost 4 bases and 3 bases respectively, with 13 bases between them. This CDR3 spans 14 amino acids. The CDR3 nucleotides read TGCGCCAGCAGCACGCAGGGCAGGGACACTGAAGCTTTCTTT. Amino acids: CASSTQGRDTEAFF.

This chain uses TRBV20-1 with TRBJ2-1; 10 bases are a match to TRBD1. The V gene end was trimmed by 2 bases and the J gene end by 6 bases; junction bases not matched to a gene: 4. The germline V gene encodes CDR1 DFQATT and CDR2 SNEGSKA (reference sequence). The CDR3 consists of 14 residues. The CDR3: CSARRDRGGNEQFF. CDR3 coding DNA: TGCAGTGCTAGAAGGGACAGGGGTGGCAATGAGCAGTTCTTC.

The chain has TRBV6-6 and TRBJ1-5, with 7 bases that match TRBD1. J lost 2 bases, V lost 8 bases, and 6 bases had no gene match. The CDR3 loop spans 14 amino acids. Germline CDR1 is MNHNY and CDR2 is SVGAGI (reference sequence). This CDR3 reads CASWKDRGNQPQHF. CDR3 coding DNA: TGTGCCAGCTGGAAAGACAGGGGCAATCAGCCCCAGCATTTT.

V gene TRBV29-1 combines with J gene TRBJ1-1; the D gene is possibly TRBD1 (5 bases). CDR1 is SQVTM and CDR2 is ANQGSEA in the germline V gene. The CDR3 extends over 13 amino acids. Trimming left V 4 bases short and J 4 bases short, with 13 bases between. In nucleotides, the CDR3 is TGCAGCGTTGCCCCTCAGGGAAGCACTGAAGCTTTCTTT. Amino acid sequence: CSVAPQGSTEAFF.

CDR3 in DNA: TGCAGTGCTAGGCCCCCTGACAGGGGAGGAGAGACCCAGTACTTC. This encodes CSARPPDRGGETQYF. The V call is TRBV20-1, the J call TRBJ2-5, with 8 bases that match TRBD1. V lost 3 bases, J lost 4 bases, and 10 bases stayed unmatched. The CDR3 consists of 15 residues. Germline CDR1 DFQATT, CDR2 SNEGSKA (reference sequence).

The V and J genes are TRBV3-1 and TRBJ1-6; possible D gene TRBD1, 6 bases. V was trimmed by 1 base and J by 9 bases, leaving 13 bases between them. CDR1 and CDR2 (germline): LGHDT, YNNKEL (reference sequence). The CDR3 sequence is 15 residues long. In nucleotides, the CDR3 is TGTGCCAGCAGCCAAGTTGGGACACCGGGTTCACCCCTCCACTTT. This encodes CASSQVGTPGSPLHF.

CDR3 sequence reads: CASSSGTSGTQFF. The CDR3 bases are TGTGCCAGCAGCTCCGGGACTAGCGGGACGCAGTTCTTC. The rearrangement links TRBV3-1 to TRBJ2-1; 13 bases fit TRBD2. This CDR3 region has 13 residues. V lost 5 bases, J lost 12 bases, and 4 bases stayed unmatched. The germline CDR1 and CDR2 sequences are LGHDT and YNNKEL (reference sequence).

The chain carries TRBV12-3 or TRBV12-4 and TRBJ2-1, with 9 bases lining up with TRBD1. V lost 5 bases to trimming and J lost 6 bases; unmatched junction nucleotides: 8. The CDR3 length is 15 residues. The CDR3 region is CASSKAGTGTNEQFF. The CDR3 DNA follows: TGTGCCAGCAGTAAAGCCGGGACAGGGACCAATGAGCAGTTCTTC.

The chain recombines TRBV5-1 with TRBJ1-2, with D possibly matching TRBD1 (5 bases). CDR1 SGHRS and CDR2 YFSETQ come from the germline V gene. The CDR3 is 14 amino acids. V was trimmed by 7 bases and J by 4 bases, leaving 17 bases between them. CDR3 nucleotides: TGCGCCAGCGCGGCAGGGAGCCCGAGCTATGGCTACACCTTC. Its translation: CASAAGSPSYGYTF.

This chain joins TRBV20-1 and TRBJ2-3, with a weak D call TRBD1 (6 bases). Germline CDR1 and CDR2: DFQATT and SNEGSKA (reference sequence). The CDR3 is 14 residues long. V was clipped by 4 bases and J by 3 bases, with 14 bases between them. CDR3 sequence (DNA): TGCAGTGCTAAACAGGGCGAAGGGACAGATACGCAGTATTTT. This sequence encodes CSAKQGEGTDTQYF.

V gene TRBV5-1 combines with J gene TRBJ1-6, with 10 bases matching TRBD1. CDR1 is SGHRS and CDR2 is YFSETQ in the germline V gene. The CDR3 spans 19 residues. V shed 0 bases, J shed 1 base, and the junction held 7 bases outside the gene matches. The CDR3 protein is CASSLGLGQGGSYNSPLHF. The CDR3 DNA sequence: TGCGCCAGCAGCTTGGGACTTGGACAGGGGGGATCCTATAATTCACCCCTCCACTTT.

The rearrangement uses TRBV20-1 and TRBJ2-5; no definite D call. Germline values: CDR1 DFQATT, CDR2 SNEGSKA (reference sequence). The CDR3 spans 13 residues. In nucleotides, the CDR3 is TGCAGCTTGGTCGGGCGGCCGAGGGAGACCCAGTACTTC. Encoded protein: CSLVGRPRETQYF.

V gene TRBV12-3 or TRBV12-4 combines with J gene TRBJ2-3; D remains ambiguous. The CDR3 is 12 amino acids. Trimming removed 6 bases at V and 2 bases at J, with 6 bases between. As DNA, the CDR3 is TGTGCCAGCAGATCCAACACAGATACGCAGTATTTT. Amino acids: CASRSNTDTQYF.

The chain is built from TRBV7-6 and TRBJ1-3, with a tentative D call TRBD1 (6 bases). The CDR3 extends over 15 amino acids. Trimming cost V 5 bases and J 0 bases, with 11 bases left between them. CDR1 is SGHVS, CDR2 FNYEAQ, per germline. CDR3 region: CASSLGQHSGNTIYF. The CDR3 DNA is TGTGCCAGCAGCCTAGGACAGCACTCTGGAAACACCATATATTTT.